This record covers a single TCR beta chain. These data originate in a study of blood T cell repertoires in COVID-19. Across the whole study: PBMCs, B-cell-depleted T cells, or T cells were the source of the cDNA or gDNA that made up the material.

Assay used: immunoSEQ multiplex PCR; TCRdb lists only in-frame clones, some missing. This table holds some 48,000 clones, approximately 81% found once. Trimming took 1 base from V and 9 from J, leaving 10 bases between them. The CDR3 is 13 amino acids. Germline V gene lookup returns CDR1 MGHRA and CDR2 YSYEKL. The sample taken for sequencing was peripheral blood. This chain joins TRBV4-1 and TRBJ1-3; D ambiguous. The receptor comes from a woman aged 60-75 years with acute or convalescent COVID-19. For the CDR3, the DNA is TGCGCCAGCAGCCAAGGAAACGGAGGCACCATATATTTT. It translates to CASSQGNGGTIYF.